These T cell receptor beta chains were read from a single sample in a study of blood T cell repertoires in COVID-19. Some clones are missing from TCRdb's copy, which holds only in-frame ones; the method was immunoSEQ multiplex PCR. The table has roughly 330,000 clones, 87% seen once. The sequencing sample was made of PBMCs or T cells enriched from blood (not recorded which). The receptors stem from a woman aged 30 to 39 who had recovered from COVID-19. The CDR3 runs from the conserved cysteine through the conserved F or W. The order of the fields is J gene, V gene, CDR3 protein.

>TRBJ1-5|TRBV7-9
CASSRGGTSDQPQHF
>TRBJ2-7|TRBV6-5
CASSYGLRVAYEQYF
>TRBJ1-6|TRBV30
CAWSPDRQGGFGNSPLHF
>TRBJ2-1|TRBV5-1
CASSFSGGAGNEQFF
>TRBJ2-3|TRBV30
CAWSIRGSDTQYF
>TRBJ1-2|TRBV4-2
CASSQVPQGASGYTF
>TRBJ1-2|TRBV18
CASSSGTGVTDGYTF
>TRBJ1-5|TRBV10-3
CAITTDRNQPQHF
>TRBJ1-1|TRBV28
CASSPGGNTEAFF
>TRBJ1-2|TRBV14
CASSQGRQENYGYTF
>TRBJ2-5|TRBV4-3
CASSRNREGETQYF
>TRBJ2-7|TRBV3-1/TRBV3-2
CASSQGASGGPPDEQYF
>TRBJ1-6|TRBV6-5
CASTRTGRNSPLHF
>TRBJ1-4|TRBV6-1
CATCETGGSEKLFF
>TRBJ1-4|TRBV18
CASSTTGGLGEKLFF
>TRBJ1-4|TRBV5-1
CASSLGQGSEKLFF
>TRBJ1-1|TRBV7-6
CASSLRTGTLNTEAFF
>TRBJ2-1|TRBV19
CASSRNTGTGYNEQFF
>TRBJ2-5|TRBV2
CASSEIVGGETQYF
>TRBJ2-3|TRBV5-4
CASSLEGVFTDTQYF
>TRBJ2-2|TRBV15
CATSFGGNGELFF
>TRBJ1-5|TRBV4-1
CASSLSDRGNQPQHF
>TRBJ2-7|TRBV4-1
CASSYPGAPQYF
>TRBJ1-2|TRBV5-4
CASSLGHSRGVYGYTF
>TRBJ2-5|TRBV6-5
CASIEGTGHETQYF
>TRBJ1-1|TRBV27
CASSSQGAWVRPEAFF
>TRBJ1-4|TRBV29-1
CSVGAQGNREKLFF
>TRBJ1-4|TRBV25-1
CASSDGQGRKLFF
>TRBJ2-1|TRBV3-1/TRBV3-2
CASSLTGDEQFF
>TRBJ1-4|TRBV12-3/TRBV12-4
CASSLHEKLFF
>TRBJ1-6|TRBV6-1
CASSDPRQGGNSPLHF
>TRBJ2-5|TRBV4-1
CASSPRLGGITETQYF
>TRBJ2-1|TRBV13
CASSDTLGGGAVVTNEQFF
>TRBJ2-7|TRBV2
CASRSTPGPTSYEQYF
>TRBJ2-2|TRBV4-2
CASSQDSAGNTGELFF
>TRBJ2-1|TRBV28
CASSSPGERGYNEQFF
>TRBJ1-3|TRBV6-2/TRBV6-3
CASSPKGRGQEKSGNTIYF
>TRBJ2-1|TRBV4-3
CASSQGGQGKYNEQFF
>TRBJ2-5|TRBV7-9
CASSLVGGQETQYF
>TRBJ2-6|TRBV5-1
CASSGGTSGANVLTF
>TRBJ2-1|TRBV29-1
CSVVRDSPNNEQFF
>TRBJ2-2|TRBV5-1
CASSLDREGVMFF
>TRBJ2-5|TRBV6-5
CASLPGTGALETQYF
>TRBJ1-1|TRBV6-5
CASSWGRDTEAFF
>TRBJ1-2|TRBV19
CASSVTGPNYGYTF
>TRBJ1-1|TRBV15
CATSRPQGRINTEAFF
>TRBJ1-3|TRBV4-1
CASSQERQGAGNTIYF
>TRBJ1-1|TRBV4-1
CASSHPWRRGTEAFF
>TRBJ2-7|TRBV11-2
CASSLDQGQAQYF
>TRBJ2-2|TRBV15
CATSSIGAGVTTGELFF
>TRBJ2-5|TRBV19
CASSTLSGGQETQYF
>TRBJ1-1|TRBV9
CASSLDGRNTEAFF
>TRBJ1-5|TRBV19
CASSATGGNQPQHF
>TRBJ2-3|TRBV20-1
CSASGVGHQLTSTDTQYF
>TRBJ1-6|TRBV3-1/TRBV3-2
CASSLWAGGDEINSPLHF
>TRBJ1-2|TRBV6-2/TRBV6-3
CASSYRPGIEDNYGYTF
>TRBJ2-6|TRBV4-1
CASSQPGTGVYGANVLTF
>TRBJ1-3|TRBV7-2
CASSLEGSWASGNTIYF
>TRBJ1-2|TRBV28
CASTTTGQGLGGYTF